What follows are 9 T cell receptor beta chains derived from one specimen sequenced in a study of cytomegalovirus exposure and HLA in healthy donors. A multiplex PCR was run with 60 Vbeta primers and 13 Jbeta primers. The data were produced by immunoSEQ multiplex PCR, yet TCRdb's version contains in-frame clones alone and is incomplete. The listing records 150,000 or so clones. Sequenced: PBMCs. The receptors were sampled from a woman in her late teens or twenties in good health and CMV-seronegative.

The chain uses TRBV7-2 and TRBJ2-7, with D possibly TRBD2 on 5 matching bases. V was clipped by 0 bases and J by 0 bases, with 9 bases between them. Germline CDR1 is SGHTA and CDR2 is FQGNSA. The CDR3 contains 15 residues. The CDR3 protein is CASSLARDYSYEQYF. The CDR3 DNA follows: TGTGCCAGCAGCTTAGCACGTGACTACTCCTACGAGCAGTACTTC. The whole variable domain, remainder taken from reference TRBV7-2 and TRBJ2-7, is GAGVSQSPSNKVTEKGKDVELRCDPISGHTALYWYRQSLGQGLEFLIYFQGNSAPDKSGLPSDRFSAERTGGSVSTLTIQRTQQEDSAVYLCASSLARDYSYEQYFGPGTRLTVT.

The rearrangement uses TRBV4-1 and TRBJ2-3; 7 nucleotides match TRBD2. CDR3 size: 19 residues. The V gene's germline CDR1 is MGHRA and CDR2 YSYEKL. After removal of 1 base from V and 2 bases from J, the junction contained 15 bases not matched to a gene. In DNA, the CDR3 is TGCGCCAGCAGCCAAGCGGTGCAGCGGGCTAGCGGTAACACAGATACGCAGTATTTT. This translates into CASSQAVQRASGNTDTQYF.

The chain recombines TRBV27 with TRBJ2-5; TRBD2 matches at 14 bases. The CDR3 has 16 amino acids. The V and J ends lost 4 bases and 5 bases, in that order; junction bases with no gene match: 6. The germline V gene encodes CDR1 MNHEY and CDR2 SMNVEV (reference sequence). The CDR3 DNA is TGTGCCAGCAGTTCTCGACTAGCGGGAGGGCATGAGACCCAGTACTTC. As protein: CASSSRLAGGHETQYF.

The chain is built from TRBV4-3 and TRBJ2-5, with a tentative D call TRBD2 (7 bases). The CDR3 sequence is 18 residues long. CDR1 and CDR2 from the germline V gene are LGHNA and YSLEER. Between the trimmed V and J ends, which lost 0 bases and 3 bases, there was a span of 20 bases. CDR3 nucleotides: TGCGCCAGCAGCCAAGATGTGTGGGGCAGGGGAGGGGAAGAGACCCAGTACTTC. Protein product: CASSQDVWGRGGEETQYF.

The chain links TRBV6-6 to TRBJ2-7, with 12 bases lining up with TRBD2. Germline trimming cut 6 bases from V and 1 base from J; bases unmatched to any gene: 4. Germline V gene lookup returns CDR1 MNHNY and CDR2 SVGAGI (reference sequence). The CDR3 consists of 15 residues. The CDR3 nucleotides are TGTGCCAGCAGCCGAGGACTAGCGGGATCCTACGAGCAGTACGTC. This codes for CASSRGLAGSYEQYV.

The rearrangement links TRBV10-1 to TRBJ1-2, with 8 bases identical to TRBD1. The junction had 7 bases not matched to a gene; V was cut back by 4 bases and J by 6 bases. The CDR3 is made up of 14 amino acids. Germline-derived CDR1 and CDR2 are WNHNN and SYGVQD (reference sequence). The CDR3 sequence is CASSAGQGANGYTF. The CDR3 DNA follows: TGCGCCAGCAGTGCAGGGCAGGGGGCGAATGGCTACACCTTC.

V and J are TRBV4-1 and TRBJ1-4; tentative D call: TRBD1 (6 bases). Germline CDR1 MGHRA, CDR2 YSYEKL. Trimming took off 3 bases at V and 6 bases at J, with 14 bases between the two ends. The CDR3 totals 15 residues. CDR3 nucleotides: TGCGCCAGCAGCCATAGCAGGGGATTTGATGAAAAACTGTTTTTT. Encoded protein: CASSHSRGFDEKLFF.

The V and J genes are TRBV16 and TRBJ1-1; 9 bases align to TRBD1. V dropped 4 bases and J dropped 5; count of bases not matched to a gene: 2. In germline, CDR1 is KGHSY, CDR2 FQNENV. The CDR3 runs 13 residues. For the CDR3, the DNA is TGTGCCAGCAGCCGGGACAGGGATACTGAAGCTTTCTTT. Protein sequence: CASSRDRDTEAFF.

The chain recombines TRBV9 with TRBJ1-2; D might be TRBD1 (5 bases). This CDR3 has 17 amino acids. Trimming stripped 0 bases from V and 3 bases from J, with 18 bases between. Germline assignment: CDR1 SGDLS and CDR2 YYNGEE. The CDR3 nucleotides are TGTGCCAGCAGCGTAGATGGGATCGGAGGGGAGGACTATGGCTACACCTTC. Translating it yields CASSVDGIGGEDYGYTF.